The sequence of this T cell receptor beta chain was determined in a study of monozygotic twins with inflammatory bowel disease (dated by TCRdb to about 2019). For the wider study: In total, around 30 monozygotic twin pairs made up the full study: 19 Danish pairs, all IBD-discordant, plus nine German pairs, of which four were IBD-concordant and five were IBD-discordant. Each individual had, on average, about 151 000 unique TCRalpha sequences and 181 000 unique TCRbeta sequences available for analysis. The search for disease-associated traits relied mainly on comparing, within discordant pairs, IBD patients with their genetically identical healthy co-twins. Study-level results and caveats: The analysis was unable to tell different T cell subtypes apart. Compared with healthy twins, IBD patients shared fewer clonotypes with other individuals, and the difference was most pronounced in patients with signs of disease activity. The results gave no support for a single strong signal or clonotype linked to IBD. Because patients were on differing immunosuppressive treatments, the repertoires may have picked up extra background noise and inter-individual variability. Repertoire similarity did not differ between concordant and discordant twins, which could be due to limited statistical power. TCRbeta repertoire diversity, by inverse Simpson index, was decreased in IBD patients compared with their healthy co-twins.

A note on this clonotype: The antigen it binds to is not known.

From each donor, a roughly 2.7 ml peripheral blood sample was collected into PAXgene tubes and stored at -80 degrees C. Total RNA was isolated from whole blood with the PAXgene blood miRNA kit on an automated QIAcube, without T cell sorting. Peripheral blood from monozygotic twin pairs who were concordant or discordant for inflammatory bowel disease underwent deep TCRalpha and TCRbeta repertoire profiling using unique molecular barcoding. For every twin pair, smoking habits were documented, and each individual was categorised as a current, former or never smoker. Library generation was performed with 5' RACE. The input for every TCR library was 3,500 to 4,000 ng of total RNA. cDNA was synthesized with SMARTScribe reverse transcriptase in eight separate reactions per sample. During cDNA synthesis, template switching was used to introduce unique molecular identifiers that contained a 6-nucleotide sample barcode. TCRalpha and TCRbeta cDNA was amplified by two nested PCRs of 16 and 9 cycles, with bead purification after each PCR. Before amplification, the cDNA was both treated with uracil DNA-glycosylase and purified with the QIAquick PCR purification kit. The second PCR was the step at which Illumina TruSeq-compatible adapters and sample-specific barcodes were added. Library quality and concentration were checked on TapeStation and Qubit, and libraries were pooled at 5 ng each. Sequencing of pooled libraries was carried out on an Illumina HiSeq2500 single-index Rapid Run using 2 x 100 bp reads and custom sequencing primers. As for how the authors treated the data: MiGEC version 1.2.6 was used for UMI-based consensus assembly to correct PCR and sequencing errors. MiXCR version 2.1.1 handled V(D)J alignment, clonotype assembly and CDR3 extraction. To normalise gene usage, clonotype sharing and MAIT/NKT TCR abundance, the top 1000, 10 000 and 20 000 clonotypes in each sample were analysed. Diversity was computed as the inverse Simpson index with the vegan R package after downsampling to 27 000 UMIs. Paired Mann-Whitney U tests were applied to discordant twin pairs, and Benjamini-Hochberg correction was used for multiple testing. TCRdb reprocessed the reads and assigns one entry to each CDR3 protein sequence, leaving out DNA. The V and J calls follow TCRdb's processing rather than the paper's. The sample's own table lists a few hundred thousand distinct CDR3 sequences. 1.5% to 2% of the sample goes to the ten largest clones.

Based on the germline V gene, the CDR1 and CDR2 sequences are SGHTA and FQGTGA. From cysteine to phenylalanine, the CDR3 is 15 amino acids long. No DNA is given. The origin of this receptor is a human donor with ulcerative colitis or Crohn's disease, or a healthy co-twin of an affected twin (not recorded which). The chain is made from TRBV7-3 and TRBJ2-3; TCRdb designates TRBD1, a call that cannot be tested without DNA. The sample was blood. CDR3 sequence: CASSPRPGRTDTQYF.